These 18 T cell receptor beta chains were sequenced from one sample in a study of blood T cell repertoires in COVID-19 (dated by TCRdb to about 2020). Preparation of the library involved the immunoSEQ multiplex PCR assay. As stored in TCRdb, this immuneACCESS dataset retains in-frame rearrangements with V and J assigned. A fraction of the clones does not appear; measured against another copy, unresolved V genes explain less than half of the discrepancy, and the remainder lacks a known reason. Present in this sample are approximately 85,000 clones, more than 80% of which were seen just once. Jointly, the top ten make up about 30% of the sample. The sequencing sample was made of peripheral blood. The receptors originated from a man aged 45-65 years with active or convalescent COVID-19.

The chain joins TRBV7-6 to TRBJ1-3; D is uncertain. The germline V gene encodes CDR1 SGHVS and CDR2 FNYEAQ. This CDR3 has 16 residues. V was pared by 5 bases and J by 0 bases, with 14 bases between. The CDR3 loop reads CASSLRTASSGNTIYF. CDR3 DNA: TGTGCCAGCAGCCTACGGACTGCGAGCTCTGGAAACACCATATATTTT. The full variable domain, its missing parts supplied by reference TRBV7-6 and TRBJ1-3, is GAGVSQSPRYKVTKRGQDVALRCDPISGHVSLYWYRQALGQGPEFLTYFNYEAQQDKSGLPNDRFSAERPEGSISTLTIQRTEQRDSAMYRCASSLRTASSGNTIYFGEGSWLTVV.

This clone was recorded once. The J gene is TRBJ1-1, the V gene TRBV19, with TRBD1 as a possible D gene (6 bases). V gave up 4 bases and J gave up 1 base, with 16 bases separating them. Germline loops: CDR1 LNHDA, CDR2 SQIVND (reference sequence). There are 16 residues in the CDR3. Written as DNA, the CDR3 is TGTGCCAGTAGTACCGGAGCGGGGGCAAGGAACACTGAAGCTTTCTTT. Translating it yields CASSTGAGARNTEAFF.

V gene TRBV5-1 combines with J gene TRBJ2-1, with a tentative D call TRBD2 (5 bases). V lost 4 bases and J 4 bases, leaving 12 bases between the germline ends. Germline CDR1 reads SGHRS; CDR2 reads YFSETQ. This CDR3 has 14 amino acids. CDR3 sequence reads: CASSGSLTYNEQFF. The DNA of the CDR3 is TGCGCCAGCAGCGGGAGCCTAACTTACAATGAGCAGTTCTTC.

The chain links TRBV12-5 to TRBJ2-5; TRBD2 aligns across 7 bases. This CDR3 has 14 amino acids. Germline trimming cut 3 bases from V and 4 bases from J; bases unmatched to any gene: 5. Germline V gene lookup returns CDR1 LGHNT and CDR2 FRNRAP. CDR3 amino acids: CASGFSGVAETQYF. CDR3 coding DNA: TGTGCTAGTGGTTTCAGCGGGGTGGCAGAGACCCAGTACTTC. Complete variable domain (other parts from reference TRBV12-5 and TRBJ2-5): DARVTQTPRHKVTEMGQEVTMRCQPILGHNTVFWYRQTMMQGLELLAYFRNRAPLDDSGMPKDRFSAEMPDATLATLKIQPSEPRDSAVYFCASGFSGVAETQYFGPGTRLLVL.

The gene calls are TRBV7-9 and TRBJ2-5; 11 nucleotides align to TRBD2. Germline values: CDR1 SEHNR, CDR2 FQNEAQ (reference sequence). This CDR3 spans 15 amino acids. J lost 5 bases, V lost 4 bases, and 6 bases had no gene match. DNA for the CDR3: TGTGCCAGCAGCTCCGGACTAGCGGGTATGGAGACCCAGTACTTC. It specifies CASSSGLAGMETQYF.

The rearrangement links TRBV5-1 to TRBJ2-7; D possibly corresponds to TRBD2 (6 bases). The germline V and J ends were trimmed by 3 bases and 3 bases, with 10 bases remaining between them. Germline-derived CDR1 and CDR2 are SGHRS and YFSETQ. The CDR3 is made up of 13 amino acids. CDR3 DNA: TGCGCCAGCAGCTCTTCCGGGAGCTACGAGCAGTACTTC. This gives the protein CASSSSGSYEQYF. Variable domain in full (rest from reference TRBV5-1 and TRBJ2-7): KAGVTQTPRYLIKTRGQQVTLSCSPISGHRSVSWYQQTPGQGLQFLFEYFSETQRNKGNFPGRFSGRQFSNSRSEMNVSTLELGDSALYLCASSSSGSYEQYFGPGTRLTVT.

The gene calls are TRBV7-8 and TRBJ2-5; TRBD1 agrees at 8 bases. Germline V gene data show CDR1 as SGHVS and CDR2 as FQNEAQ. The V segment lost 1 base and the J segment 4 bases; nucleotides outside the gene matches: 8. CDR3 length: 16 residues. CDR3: CASSLGATGGRETQYF. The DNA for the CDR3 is TGTGCCAGCAGCTTAGGGGCAACAGGGGGAAGAGAGACCCAGTACTTC.

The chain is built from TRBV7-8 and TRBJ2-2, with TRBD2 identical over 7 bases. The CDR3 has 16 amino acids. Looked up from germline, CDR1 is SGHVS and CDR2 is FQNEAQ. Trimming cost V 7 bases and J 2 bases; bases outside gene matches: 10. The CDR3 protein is CASTPAGTTNTGELFF. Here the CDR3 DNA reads TGTGCCAGCACCCCGGCCGGGACTACTAACACCGGGGAGCTGTTTTTT.

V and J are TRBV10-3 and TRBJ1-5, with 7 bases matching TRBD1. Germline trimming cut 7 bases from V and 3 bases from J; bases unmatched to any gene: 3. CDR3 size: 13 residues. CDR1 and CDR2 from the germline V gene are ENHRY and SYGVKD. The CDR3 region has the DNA TGTGCCATCACGGACAGGTCCAATCAGCCCCAGCATTTT. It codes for CAITDRSNQPQHF.

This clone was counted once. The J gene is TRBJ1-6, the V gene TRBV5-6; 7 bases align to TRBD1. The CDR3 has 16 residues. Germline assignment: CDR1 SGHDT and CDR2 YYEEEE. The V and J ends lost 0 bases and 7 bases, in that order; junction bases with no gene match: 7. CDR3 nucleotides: TGTGCCAGCAGCTTGGATTTCGGGACAGCGAATTCACCCCTCCACTTT. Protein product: CASSLDFGTANSPLHF.

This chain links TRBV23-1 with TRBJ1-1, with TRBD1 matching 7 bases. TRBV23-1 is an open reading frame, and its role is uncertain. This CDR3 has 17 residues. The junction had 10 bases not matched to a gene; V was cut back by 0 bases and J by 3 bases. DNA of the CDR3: TGCGCCAGCAGTCAATCGGGCAAGGGGGCAACGGACACTGAAGCTTTCTTT. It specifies CASSQSGKGATDTEAFF.

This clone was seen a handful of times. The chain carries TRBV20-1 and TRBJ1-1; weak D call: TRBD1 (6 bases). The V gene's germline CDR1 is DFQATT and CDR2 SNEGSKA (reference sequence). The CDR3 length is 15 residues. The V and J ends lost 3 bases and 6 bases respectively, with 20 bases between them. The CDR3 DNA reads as TGCAGTGCTAGTGGACGGGACATCCGAGGAGCTGAAGCTTTCTTT. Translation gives CSASGRDIRGAEAFF.

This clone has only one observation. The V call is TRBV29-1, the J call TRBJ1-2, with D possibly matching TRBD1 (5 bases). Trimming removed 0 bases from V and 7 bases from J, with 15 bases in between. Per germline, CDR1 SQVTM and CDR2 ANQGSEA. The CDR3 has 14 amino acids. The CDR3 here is CSVEDWSGPGGYTF. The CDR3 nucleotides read TGCAGCGTTGAAGATTGGTCAGGGCCAGGTGGCTACACCTTC.

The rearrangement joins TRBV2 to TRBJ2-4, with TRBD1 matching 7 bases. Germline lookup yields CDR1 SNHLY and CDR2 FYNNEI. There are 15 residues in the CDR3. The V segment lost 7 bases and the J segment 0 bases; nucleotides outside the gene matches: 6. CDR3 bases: TGTGCCAGCACAGCAGACAGGGTAGCCAAAAACATTCAGTACTTC. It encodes CASTADRVAKNIQYF.

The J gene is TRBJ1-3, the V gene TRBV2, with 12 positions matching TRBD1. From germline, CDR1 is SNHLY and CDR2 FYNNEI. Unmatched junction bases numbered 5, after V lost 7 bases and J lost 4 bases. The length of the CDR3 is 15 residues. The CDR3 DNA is TGTGCCAGCATCCCGGGACAGGGGGCAGGAAACACCATATATTTT. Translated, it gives CASIPGQGAGNTIYF.

The CDR3 DNA is TGTGCCAGCAGCTGGCAGCGGGGGGCCACCGGCTACGAGCAGTACTTC. The encoded protein is CASSWQRGATGYEQYF. The chain is built from TRBV7-8 and TRBJ2-7, with 9 bases lining up with TRBD2. CDR3 length: 16 amino acids. Per germline, CDR1 SGHVS and CDR2 FQNEAQ. Trimming at V came to 4 bases and at J to 3 bases, leaving 10 bases not matched to a gene.

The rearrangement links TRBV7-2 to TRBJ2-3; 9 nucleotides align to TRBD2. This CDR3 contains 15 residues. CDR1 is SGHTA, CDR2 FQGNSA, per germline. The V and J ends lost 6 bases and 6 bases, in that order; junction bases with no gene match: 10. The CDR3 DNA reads TGTGCCAGCAGTTACAAAGCGGGGGGTCCGGATACGCAGTATTTT. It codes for CASSYKAGGPDTQYF.

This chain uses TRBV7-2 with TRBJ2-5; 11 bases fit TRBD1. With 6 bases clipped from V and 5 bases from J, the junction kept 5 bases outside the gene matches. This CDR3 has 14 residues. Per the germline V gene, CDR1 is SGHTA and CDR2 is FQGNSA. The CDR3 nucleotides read TGTGCCAGCAGTCAGGACAGGGGGCACGAGACCCAGTACTTC. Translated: CASSQDRGHETQYF.